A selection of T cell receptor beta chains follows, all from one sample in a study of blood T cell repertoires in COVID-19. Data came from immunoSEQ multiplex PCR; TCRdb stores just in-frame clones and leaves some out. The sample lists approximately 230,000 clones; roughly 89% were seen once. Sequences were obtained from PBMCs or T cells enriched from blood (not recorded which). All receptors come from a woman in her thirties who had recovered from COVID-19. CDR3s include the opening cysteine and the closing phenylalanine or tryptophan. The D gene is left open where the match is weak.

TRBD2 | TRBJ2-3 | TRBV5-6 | TGTGCCAGCAGCTTCCCGCCCGCGGGAGAGGGCACAGATACGCAGTATTTT | CASSFPPAGEGTDTQYF
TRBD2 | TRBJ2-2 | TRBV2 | TGTGCCAGCAGTGCCCTAGCGGGAAACACCGGGGAGCTGTTTTTT | CASSALAGNTGELFF
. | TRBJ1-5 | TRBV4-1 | TGCGCCAGCAGCCAAATATTTAACTTCCTTATCAATCAGCCCCAGCATTTT | CASSQIFNFLINQPQHF
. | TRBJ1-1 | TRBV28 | TGTGCCAGCAGTCCACAGGGTCCTAGGACTGAAGCTTTCTTT | CASSPQGPRTEAFF
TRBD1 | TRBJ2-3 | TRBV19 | TGTGCCAGTAGTATAGGTCAGGGGGCCGCAACGCAGTATTTT | CASSIGQGAATQYF
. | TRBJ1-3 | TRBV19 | TGTGCCAGTAGGGCGGGTGCTTCGGGAAACACCATATATTTT | CASRAGASGNTIYF
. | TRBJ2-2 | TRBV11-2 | TGTGCCAGCAGCTTAGGAGGTACCAGAAGGAACACCGGGGAGCTGTTTTTT | CASSLGGTRRNTGELFF
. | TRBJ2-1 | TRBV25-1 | TGTGCCAGCAGTAGATCCGGGGAGCAGTTCTTC | CASSRSGEQFF
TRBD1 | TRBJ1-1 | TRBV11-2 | TGTGCCAGCAGCGTTTCCGGGACAGGGTTTTTATCTGAAGCTTTCTTT | CASSVSGTGFLSEAFF
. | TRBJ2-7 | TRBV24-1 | TGTGCCACCAGTGCGAGGGTAGGTGGGTACTTC | CATSARVGGYF
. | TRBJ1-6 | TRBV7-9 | TGTGCCAGCAGCTTACGCCAGGGTCATGGGGAATCACCCCTCCACTTT | CASSLRQGHGESPLHF
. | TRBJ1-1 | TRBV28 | TGTGCCAGCAGCTGGGGCAGCGCCCTCACTGAAGCTTTCTTT | CASSWGSALTEAFF
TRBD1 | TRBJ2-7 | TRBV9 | TGTGCCAGCAGCGTATCCGGGGAGACAGGGACCTACGAGCAGTACTTC | CASSVSGETGTYEQYF
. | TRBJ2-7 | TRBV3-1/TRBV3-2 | TGTGCCAGCAGCCAAGTTGAGGGTGGGCCCCGGCCTGGCGAGCAGTACTTC | CASSQVEGGPRPGEQYF
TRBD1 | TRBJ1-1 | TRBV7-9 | TGTGCCAGCAGTCGACGGGACAGGTTCTCCACTGAAGCTTTCTTT | CASSRRDRFSTEAFF
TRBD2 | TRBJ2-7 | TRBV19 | TGTGCCAGTAGTATTACTAGCGGGACCTACGAGCAGTACTTC | CASSITSGTYEQYF